This TCR beta chain was identified during a study of spatial heterogeneity in lung cancer. Study context: Among detected sequences, beta-chain ones consistently exceeded alpha-chain ones in number. Averaged across combinations, each unique TCR and UMI pairing appeared more than ten times in raw reads, which were uncorrected. General study results and limits: Tumors with more nonsynonymous mutations had more expanded intratumoral alpha and beta TCRs.

The time point: sample taken at primary tumor resection. There were some 70 donors, all of them untreated patients with early-stage non-small cell lung cancer. This clonotype has ten or more counts. Its matching antigen is unknown. V lost 1 base, J lost 2 bases, and 9 bases lay in between. The CDR3 covers 13 residues. The V gene's germline CDR1 is DFQATT and CDR2 SNEGSKA (reference sequence). TCRdb re-analysed the 5' RACE reads in MiXCR, keeping a single row per CDR3 protein. The sample lists 100,000 or so distinct CDR3 sequences; approximately 4.4% were seen once. The specimen comprised lung tumor tissue, sampled at surgery. This TCR came from a male donor with early-stage non-small cell lung cancer. The V call is TRBV20-1, the J call TRBJ2-7; no firm D call. The DNA for the CDR3 is TGCAGTGCTAGAGGGGCAGACGCCTACGAGCAGTACTTC. This codes for CSARGADAYEQYF.